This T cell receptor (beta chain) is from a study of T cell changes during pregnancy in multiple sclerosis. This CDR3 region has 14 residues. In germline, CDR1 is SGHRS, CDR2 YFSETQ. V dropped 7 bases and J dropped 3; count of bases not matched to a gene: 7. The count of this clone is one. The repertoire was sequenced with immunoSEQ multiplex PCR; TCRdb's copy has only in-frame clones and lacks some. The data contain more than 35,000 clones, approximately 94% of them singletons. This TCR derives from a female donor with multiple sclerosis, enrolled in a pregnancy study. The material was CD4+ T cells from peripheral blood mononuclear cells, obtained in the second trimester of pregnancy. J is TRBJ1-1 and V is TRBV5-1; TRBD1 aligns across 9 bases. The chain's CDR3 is CASRAGTGYTEAFF. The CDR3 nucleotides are TGCGCCAGCCGTGCCGGGACAGGGTACACTGAAGCTTTCTTT.